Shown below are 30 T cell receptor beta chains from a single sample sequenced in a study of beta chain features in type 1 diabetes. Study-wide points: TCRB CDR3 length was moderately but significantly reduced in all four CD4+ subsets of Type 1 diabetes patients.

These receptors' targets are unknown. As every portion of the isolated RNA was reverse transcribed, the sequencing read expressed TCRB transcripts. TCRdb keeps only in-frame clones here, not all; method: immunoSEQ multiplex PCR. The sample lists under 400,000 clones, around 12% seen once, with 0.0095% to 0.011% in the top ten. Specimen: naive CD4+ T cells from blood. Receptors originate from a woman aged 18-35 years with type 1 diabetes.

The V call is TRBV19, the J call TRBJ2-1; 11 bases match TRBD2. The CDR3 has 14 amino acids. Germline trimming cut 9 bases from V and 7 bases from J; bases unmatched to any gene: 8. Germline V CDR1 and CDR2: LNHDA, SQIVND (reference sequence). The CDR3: CASRKASGGNEQFF. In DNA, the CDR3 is TGTGCCAGCCGAAAGGCTAGCGGGGGGAATGAGCAGTTCTTC.

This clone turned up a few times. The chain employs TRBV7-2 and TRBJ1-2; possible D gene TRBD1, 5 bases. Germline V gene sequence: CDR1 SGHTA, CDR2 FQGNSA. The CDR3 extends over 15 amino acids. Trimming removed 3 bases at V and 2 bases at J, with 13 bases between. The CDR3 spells CASSFSGGGNYGYTF. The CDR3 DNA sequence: TGTGCCAGCAGCTTCTCCGGGGGGGGAAACTATGGCTACACCTTC.

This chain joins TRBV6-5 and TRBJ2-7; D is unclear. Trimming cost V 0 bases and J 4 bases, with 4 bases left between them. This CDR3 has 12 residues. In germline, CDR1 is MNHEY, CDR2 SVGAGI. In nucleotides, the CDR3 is TGTGCCAGCAGTTACTCGTCATACGAGCAGTACTTC. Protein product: CASSYSSYEQYF.

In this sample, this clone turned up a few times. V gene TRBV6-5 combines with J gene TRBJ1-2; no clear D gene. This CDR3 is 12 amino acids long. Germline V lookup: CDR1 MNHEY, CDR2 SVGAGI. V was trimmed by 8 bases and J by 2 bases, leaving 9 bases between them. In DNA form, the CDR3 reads TGTGCCAGCTGGTCGGGAAACTATGGCTACACCTTC. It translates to CASWSGNYGYTF.

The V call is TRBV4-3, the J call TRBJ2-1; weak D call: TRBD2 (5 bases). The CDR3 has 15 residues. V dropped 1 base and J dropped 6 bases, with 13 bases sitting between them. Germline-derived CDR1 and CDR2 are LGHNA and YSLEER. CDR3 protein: CASSQARASLNEQFF. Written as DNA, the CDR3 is TGCGCCAGCAGCCAAGCAAGGGCTAGCCTCAATGAGCAGTTCTTC.

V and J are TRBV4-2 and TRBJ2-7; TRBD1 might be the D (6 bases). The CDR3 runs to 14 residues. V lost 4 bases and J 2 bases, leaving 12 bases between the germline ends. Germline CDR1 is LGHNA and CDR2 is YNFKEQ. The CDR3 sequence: CASSPSTGTYEQYF. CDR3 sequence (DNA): TGTGCCAGCAGCCCGTCGACAGGCACCTACGAGCAGTACTTC.

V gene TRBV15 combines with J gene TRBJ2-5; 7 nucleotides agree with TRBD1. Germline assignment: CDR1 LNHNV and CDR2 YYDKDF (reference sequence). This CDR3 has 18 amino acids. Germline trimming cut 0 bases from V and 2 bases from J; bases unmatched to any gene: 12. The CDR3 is CATSRDLDRAYGQETQYF. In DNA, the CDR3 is TGTGCCACCAGCAGAGATCTTGACAGGGCATATGGGCAAGAGACCCAGTACTTC. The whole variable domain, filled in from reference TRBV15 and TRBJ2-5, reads DAMVIQNPRYQVTQFGKPVTLSCSQTLNHNVMYWYQQKSSQAPKLLFHYYDKDFNNEADTPDNFQSRRPNTSFCFLDIRSPGLGDTAMYLCATSRDLDRAYGQETQYFGPGTRLLVL.

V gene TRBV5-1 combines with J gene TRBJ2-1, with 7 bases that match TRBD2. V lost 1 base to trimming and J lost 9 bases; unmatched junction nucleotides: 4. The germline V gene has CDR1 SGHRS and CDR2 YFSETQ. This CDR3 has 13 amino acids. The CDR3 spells CASSLSERGEQFF. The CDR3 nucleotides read TGCGCCAGCAGCTTGAGTGAGCGGGGTGAGCAGTTCTTC.

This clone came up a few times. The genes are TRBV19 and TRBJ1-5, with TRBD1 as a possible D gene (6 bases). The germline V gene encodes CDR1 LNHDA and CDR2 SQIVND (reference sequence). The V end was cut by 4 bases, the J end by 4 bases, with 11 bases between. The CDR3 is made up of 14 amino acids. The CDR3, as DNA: TGTGCCAGTAGTACACAGGGAGCGAATCAGCCCCAGCATTTT. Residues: CASSTQGANQPQHF.

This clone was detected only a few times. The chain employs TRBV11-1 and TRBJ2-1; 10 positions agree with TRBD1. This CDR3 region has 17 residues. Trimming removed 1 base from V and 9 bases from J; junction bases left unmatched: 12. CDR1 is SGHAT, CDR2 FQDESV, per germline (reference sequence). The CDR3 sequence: CASSLDWGGQGVCEQFF. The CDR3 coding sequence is TGTGCCAGCAGCTTAGACTGGGGAGGACAGGGGGTTTGTGAGCAGTTCTTC.

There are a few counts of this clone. CDR3: CASSQGSQRGPYNEQFF. DNA for the CDR3: TGCGCCAGCAGCCAAGGGTCCCAGCGGGGTCCCTACAATGAGCAGTTCTTC. J is TRBJ2-1 and V is TRBV4-1; the match to TRBD2 covers 7 bases. V trimming: 1 base; J trimming: 2 bases; junction bases outside the gene matches: 8. CDR1 MGHRA and CDR2 YSYEKL come from the germline V gene. This CDR3 is built from 17 residues.

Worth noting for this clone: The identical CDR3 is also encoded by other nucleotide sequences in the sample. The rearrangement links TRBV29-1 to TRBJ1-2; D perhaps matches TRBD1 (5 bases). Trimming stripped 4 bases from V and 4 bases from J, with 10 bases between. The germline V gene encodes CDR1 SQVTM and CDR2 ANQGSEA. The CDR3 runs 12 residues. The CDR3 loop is CSVGGGGYGYTF. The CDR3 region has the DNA TGCAGCGTTGGGGGGGGAGGCTATGGCTACACCTTC.

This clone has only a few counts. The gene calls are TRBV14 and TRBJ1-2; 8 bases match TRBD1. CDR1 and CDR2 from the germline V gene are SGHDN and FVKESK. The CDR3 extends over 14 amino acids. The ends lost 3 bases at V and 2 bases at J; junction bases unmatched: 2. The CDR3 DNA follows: TGTGCCAGCAGCCACGGACAGGGCAACTATGGCTACACCTTC. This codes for CASSHGQGNYGYTF.

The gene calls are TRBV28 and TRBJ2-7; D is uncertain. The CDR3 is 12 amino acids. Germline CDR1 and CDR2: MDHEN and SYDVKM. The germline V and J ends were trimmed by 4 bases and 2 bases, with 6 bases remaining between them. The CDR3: CASSWAPYEQYF. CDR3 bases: TGTGCCAGCAGTTGGGCACCCTACGAGCAGTACTTC.

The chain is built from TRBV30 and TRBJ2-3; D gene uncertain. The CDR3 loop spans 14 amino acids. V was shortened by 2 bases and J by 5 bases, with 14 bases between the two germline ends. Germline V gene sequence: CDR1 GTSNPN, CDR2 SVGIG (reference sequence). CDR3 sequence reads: CAWSPGSVRDTQYF. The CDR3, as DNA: TGTGCCTGGAGTCCAGGATCCGTCAGAGATACGCAGTATTTT.

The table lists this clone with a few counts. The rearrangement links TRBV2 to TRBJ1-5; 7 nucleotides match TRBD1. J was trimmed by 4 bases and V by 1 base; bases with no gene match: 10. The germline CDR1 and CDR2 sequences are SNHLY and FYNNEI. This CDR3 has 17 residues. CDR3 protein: CASSEVGGQIKNQPQHF. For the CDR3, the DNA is TGTGCCAGCAGTGAAGTCGGGGGACAGATAAAGAATCAGCCCCAGCATTTT.

The CDR3 DNA is TGTGCCAGCAGTTCAGGGGGCTCGGGCACTGAAGCTTTCTTT. It is translated as CASSSGGSGTEAFF. The chain is built from TRBV28 and TRBJ1-1; 8 bases align to TRBD1. J was trimmed by 4 bases and V by 4 bases; bases with no gene match: 5. The CDR3 is 14 residues long. The germline V gene has CDR1 MDHEN and CDR2 SYDVKM. Supplemented by reference TRBV28 and TRBJ1-1, the full variable domain reads DVKVTQSSRYLVKRTGEKVFLECVQDMDHENMFWYRQDPGLGLRLIYFSYDVKMKEKGDIPEGYSVSREKKERFSLILESASTNQTSMYLCASSSGGSGTEAFFGQGTRLTVV.

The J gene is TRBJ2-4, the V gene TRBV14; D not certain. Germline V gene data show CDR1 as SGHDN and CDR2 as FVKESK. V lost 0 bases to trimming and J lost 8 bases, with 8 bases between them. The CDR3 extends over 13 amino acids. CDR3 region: CASSQDTVDIQYF. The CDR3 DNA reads TGTGCCAGCAGCCAAGACACGGTGGACATTCAGTACTTC. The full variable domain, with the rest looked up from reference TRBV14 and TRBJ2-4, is EAGVTQFPSHSVIEKGQTVTLRCDPISGHDNLYWYRRVMGKEIKFLLHFVKESKQDESGMPNNRFLAERTGGTYSTLKVQPAELEDSGVYFCASSQDTVDIQYFGAGTRLSVL.

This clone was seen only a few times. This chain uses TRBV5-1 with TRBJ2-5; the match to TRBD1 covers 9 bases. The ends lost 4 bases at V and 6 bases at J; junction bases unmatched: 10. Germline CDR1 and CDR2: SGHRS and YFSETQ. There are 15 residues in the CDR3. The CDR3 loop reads CASSPRTGALKTQYF. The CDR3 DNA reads TGCGCCAGCAGCCCGAGGACAGGGGCCCTGAAGACCCAGTACTTC.

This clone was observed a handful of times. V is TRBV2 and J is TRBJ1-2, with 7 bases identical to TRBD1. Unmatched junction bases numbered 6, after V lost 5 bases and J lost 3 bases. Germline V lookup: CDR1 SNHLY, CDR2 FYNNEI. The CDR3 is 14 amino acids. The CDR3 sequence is CASSQGGRDYGYTF. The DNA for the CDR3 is TGTGCCAGCAGTCAAGGGGGCAGGGACTATGGCTACACCTTC. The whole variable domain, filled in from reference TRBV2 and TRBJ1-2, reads EPEVTQTPSHQVTQMGQEVILRCVPISNHLYFYWYRQILGQKVEFLVSFYNNEISEKSEIFDDQFSVERPDGSNFTLKIRSTKLEDSAMYFCASSQGGRDYGYTFGSGTRLTVV.

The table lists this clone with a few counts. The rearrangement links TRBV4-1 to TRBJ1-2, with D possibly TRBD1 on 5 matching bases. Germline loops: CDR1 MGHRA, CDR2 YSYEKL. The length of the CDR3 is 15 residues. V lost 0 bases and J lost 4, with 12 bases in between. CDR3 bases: TGCGCCAGCAGCCAAGATTTGGACACCCGCTATGGCTACACCTTC. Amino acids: CASSQDLDTRYGYTF.

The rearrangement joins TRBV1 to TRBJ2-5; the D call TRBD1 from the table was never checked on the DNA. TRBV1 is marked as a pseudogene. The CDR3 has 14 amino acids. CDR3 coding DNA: TGCACCAGCAGCCGCACAGGGAGAGGAGAGACCCAGTACTTC. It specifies CTSSRTGRGETQYF.

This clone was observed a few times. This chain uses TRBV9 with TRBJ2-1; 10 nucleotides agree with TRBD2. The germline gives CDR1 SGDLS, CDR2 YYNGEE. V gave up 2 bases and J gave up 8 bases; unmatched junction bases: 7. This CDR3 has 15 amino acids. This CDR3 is CASSVRASGSDEQFF. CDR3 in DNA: TGTGCCAGCAGCGTTCGGGCTAGCGGGAGCGATGAGCAGTTCTTC.

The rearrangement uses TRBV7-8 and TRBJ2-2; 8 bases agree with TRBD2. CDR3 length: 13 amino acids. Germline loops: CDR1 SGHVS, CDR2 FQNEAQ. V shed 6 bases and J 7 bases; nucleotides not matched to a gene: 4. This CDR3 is CASSRREDGELFF. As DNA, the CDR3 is TGTGCCAGCAGTAGGCGGGAGGACGGGGAGCTGTTTTTT.

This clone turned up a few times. The CDR3 nucleotides read TGTGCCAGCAGTTACTCGTCAGGGAAGGGGCAAGAGACCCAGTACTTC. The encoded protein is CASSYSSGKGQETQYF. This chain links TRBV6-5 with TRBJ2-5, with a weak D call TRBD1 (5 bases). Per germline, CDR1 MNHEY and CDR2 SVGAGI. This CDR3 is 16 amino acids long. The germline V and J ends were trimmed by 0 bases and 2 bases, with 13 bases remaining between them.

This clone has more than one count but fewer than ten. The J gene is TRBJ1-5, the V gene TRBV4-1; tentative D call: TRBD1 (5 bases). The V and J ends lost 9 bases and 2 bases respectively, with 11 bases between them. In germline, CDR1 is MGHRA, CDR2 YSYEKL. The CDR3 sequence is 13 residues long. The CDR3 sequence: CASGREGNQPQHF. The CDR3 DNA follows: TGCGCCAGTGGCAGGGAAGGCAATCAGCCCCAGCATTTT.

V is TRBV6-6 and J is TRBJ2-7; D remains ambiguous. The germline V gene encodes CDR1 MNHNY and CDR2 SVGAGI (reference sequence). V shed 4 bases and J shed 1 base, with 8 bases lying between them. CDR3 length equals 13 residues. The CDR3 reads CASSSTESYEQYF. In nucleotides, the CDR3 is TGTGCCAGCAGTTCCACAGAATCCTACGAGCAGTACTTC.

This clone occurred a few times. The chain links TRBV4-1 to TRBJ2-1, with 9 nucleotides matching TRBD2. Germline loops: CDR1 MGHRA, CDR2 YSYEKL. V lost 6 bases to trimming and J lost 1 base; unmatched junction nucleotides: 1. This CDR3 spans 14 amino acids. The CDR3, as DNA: TGCGCCAGCAGACTAGCGGGTTCCTACAATGAGCAGTTCTTC. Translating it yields CASRLAGSYNEQFF.

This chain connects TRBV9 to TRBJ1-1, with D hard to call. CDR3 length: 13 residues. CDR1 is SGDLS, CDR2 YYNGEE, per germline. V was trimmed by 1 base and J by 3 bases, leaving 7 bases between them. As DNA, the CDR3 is TGTGCCAGCAGCGTACTAACGGACACTGAAGCTTTCTTT. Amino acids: CASSVLTDTEAFF.

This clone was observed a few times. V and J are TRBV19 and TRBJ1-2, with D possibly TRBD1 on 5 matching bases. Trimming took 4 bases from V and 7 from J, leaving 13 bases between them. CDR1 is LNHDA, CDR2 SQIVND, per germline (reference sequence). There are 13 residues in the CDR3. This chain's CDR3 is CASSNQGIRGYTF. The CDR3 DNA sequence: TGTGCCAGTAGTAACCAGGGTATACGTGGCTACACCTTC.